A single sample is the source of the 22 T cell receptor beta chains below, sequenced in a study of blood T cell repertoires in COVID-19. TCRdb's table, derived via immunoSEQ multiplex PCR, lists solely in-frame clones and lacks some. The table lists roughly 75,000 clones, more than 85% of them singletons. The sequenced sample was peripheral blood. The source is a man aged 55 to 70 with acute or convalescent COVID-19.

The gene calls are TRBV5-1 and TRBJ1-1; TRBD1 matches 9 bases. The CDR3 runs 16 residues. The germline V gene has CDR1 SGHRS and CDR2 YFSETQ. Trimming at V came to 1 base and at J to 4 bases, leaving 8 bases not matched to a gene. The CDR3 reads CASSLLRAGQGTEAFF. The DNA of the CDR3 is TGCGCCAGCAGCTTGCTCAGGGCGGGACAGGGCACTGAAGCTTTCTTT.

The chain couples TRBV9 to TRBJ2-3; a weak D match, TRBD2 (5 bases). This CDR3 contains 15 residues. V was shortened by 2 bases and J by 8 bases, with 18 bases between the two germline ends. Germline V gene sequence: CDR1 SGDLS, CDR2 YYNGEE. CDR3 in DNA: TGTGCCAGCAGCGTTATTGAGGGCCGGGTCGGTACGCAGTATTTT. Its protein product is CASSVIEGRVGTQYF.

This clone was counted once. The CDR3 loop is CSVSRDRGSPLHF. CDR3 nucleotides: TGCAGCGTTAGCCGGGACAGGGGATCACCCCTCCACTTT. This chain uses TRBV29-1 with TRBJ1-6; 10 nucleotides match TRBD1. Losses at the gene ends were 5 bases for V and 10 bases for J; bases not matched to a gene: 5. The CDR3 runs to 13 residues. Germline lookup yields CDR1 SQVTM and CDR2 ANQGSEA.

The chain links TRBV29-1 to TRBJ2-7; no definite D call. The germline V and J ends were trimmed by 4 bases and 2 bases, with 15 bases remaining between them. Germline V gene lookup returns CDR1 SQVTM and CDR2 ANQGSEA. The CDR3 contains 14 residues. The CDR3 DNA reads TGCAGCGTTGTTTTGGGCCAAGGTACCTACGAGCAGTACTTC. Its translation: CSVVLGQGTYEQYF.

The V call is TRBV19, the J call TRBJ2-7; TRBD1 matches at 9 bases. Germline CDR1 and CDR2: LNHDA and SQIVND (reference sequence). The CDR3 runs to 14 residues. Trimming removed 1 base from V and 4 bases from J; junction bases left unmatched: 2. The CDR3, as DNA: TGTGCCAGTAGTATAGGGACAGGGGTATACGAGCAGTACTTC. Amino acid sequence: CASSIGTGVYEQYF.

The chain combines TRBV7-2 with TRBJ2-7; 9 positions match TRBD1. The CDR3 runs to 13 residues. V shed 3 bases, J shed 6 bases, and the junction held 3 bases outside the gene matches. Germline assignment: CDR1 SGHTA and CDR2 FQGNSA. CDR3 in DNA: TGTGCCAGCAGCTTTACAGGGGGCGCCGAGCAGTACTTC. Protein sequence: CASSFTGGAEQYF. Full variable domain (missing parts from reference TRBV7-2 and TRBJ2-7): GAGVSQSPSNKVTEKGKDVELRCDPISGHTALYWYRQSLGQGLEFLIYFQGNSAPDKSGLPSDRFSAERTGGSVSTLTIQRTQQEDSAVYLCASSFTGGAEQYFGPGTRLTVT.

The chain employs TRBV5-1 and TRBJ2-5; TRBD1 agrees at 8 bases. Germline V gives CDR1 SGHRS, CDR2 YFSETQ. This CDR3 comprises 14 residues. The ends lost 4 bases at V and 7 bases at J; junction bases unmatched: 9. Here the CDR3 reads CASSRGQAGVTQYF. The CDR3 DNA is TGCGCCAGCAGCCGGGGACAGGCGGGCGTGACCCAGTACTTC.

The chain uses TRBV19 and TRBJ2-7, with TRBD2 matching 7 bases. Germline CDR1 LNHDA, CDR2 SQIVND (reference sequence). This CDR3 has 15 residues. Unmatched junction bases numbered 7, after V lost 3 bases and J lost 2 bases. The CDR3 is CASSISLGGTYEQYF. DNA of the CDR3: TGTGCCAGTAGTATTTCATTGGGGGGGACCTACGAGCAGTACTTC.

The DNA of the CDR3 is TGTGCCAGCTTGAGACAGACGAACACCGGGGAGCTGTTTTTT. It specifies CASLRQTNTGELFF. The J gene is TRBJ2-2, the V gene TRBV2; weak D call: TRBD1 (5 bases). Germline-derived CDR1 and CDR2 are SNHLY and FYNNEI. This CDR3 spans 14 amino acids. V dropped 8 bases and J dropped 0 bases, with 10 bases sitting between them.

The V and J genes are TRBV2 and TRBJ1-6; D is perhaps TRBD1 (5 bases). Germline V gene sequence: CDR1 SNHLY, CDR2 FYNNEI. Between the trimmed V and J ends, which lost 6 bases and 9 bases, there was a span of 15 bases. CDR3 length equals 14 residues. This CDR3 is CASRTDSEASPLHF. The DNA for the CDR3 is TGTGCCAGCAGAACCGACAGCGAGGCTTCACCCCTCCACTTT.

This chain connects TRBV5-6 to TRBJ2-3; 9 bases fit TRBD2. Germline CDR1 is SGHDT and CDR2 is YYEEEE. With V trimmed by 0 bases and J by 2 bases, 1 base remained unmatched. The CDR3 totals 15 residues. Here the CDR3 DNA reads TGTGCCAGCAGCTTGGGACTAGCGGTCACAGATACGCAGTATTTT. As protein: CASSLGLAVTDTQYF.

This clone was detected only a few times. This rearrangement joins TRBV5-1 to TRBJ1-2; the match to TRBD1 covers 7 bases. The germline CDR1 and CDR2 sequences are SGHRS and YFSETQ. The junction had 3 bases not matched to a gene; V was cut back by 4 bases and J by 3 bases. The CDR3 loop spans 13 amino acids. The CDR3 here is CASSRDRDYGYTF. CDR3 DNA sequence: TGCGCCAGCAGCCGGGACAGAGACTATGGCTACACCTTC.

The count of this clone is one. This chain uses TRBV19 with TRBJ2-7, with 7 positions matching TRBD1. J gave up 3 bases and V 2 bases, and 4 bases lay outside the gene matches. This CDR3 has 14 residues. The V gene's germline CDR1 is LNHDA and CDR2 SQIVND (reference sequence). The CDR3 loop reads CASSIRQGYYEQYF. The CDR3 DNA reads as TGTGCCAGTAGTATACGACAGGGATACTACGAGCAGTACTTC. The whole variable domain, filled in from reference TRBV19 and TRBJ2-7, reads DGGITQSPKYLFRKEGQNVTLSCEQNLNHDAMYWYRQDPGQGLRLIYYSQIVNDFQKGDIAEGYSVSREKKESFPLTVTSAQKNPTAFYLCASSIRQGYYEQYFGPGTRLTVT.

CDR3 in DNA: TGTGCCAGCAGCTTATGGGCTAGCGGGGGCCACATCTACGAGCAGTACTTC. The encoded protein is CASSLWASGGHIYEQYF. The V call is TRBV7-9, the J call TRBJ2-7; 10 positions match TRBD2. Germline CDR1 is SEHNR and CDR2 is FQNEAQ (reference sequence). CDR3 length equals 17 residues. V dropped 2 bases and J dropped 3; count of bases not matched to a gene: 10.

This clone has a single count. The chain uses TRBV10-1 and TRBJ2-1, with a weak D call TRBD1 (5 bases). Germline-derived CDR1 and CDR2 are WNHNN and SYGVQD (reference sequence). The V and J ends lost 3 bases and 4 bases respectively, with 10 bases between them. This CDR3 is 14 amino acids long. The CDR3 region is CASSEGQGYNEQFF. The CDR3, as DNA: TGCGCCAGCAGTGAAGGCCAGGGATACAATGAGCAGTTCTTC.

The rearrangement joins TRBV6-5 to TRBJ2-1, with TRBD1 as a possible D gene (6 bases). V was pared by 0 bases and J by 4 bases, with 13 bases between. This CDR3 is built from 16 residues. Per the germline V gene, CDR1 is MNHEY and CDR2 is SVGAGI. CDR3 bases: TGTGCCAGCAGTTACTCGGGACACTCTAATTACAATGAGCAGTTCTTC. Translation gives CASSYSGHSNYNEQFF.

The chain couples TRBV27 to TRBJ1-4; D unclear. The CDR3 extends over 18 amino acids. Per the germline V gene, CDR1 is MNHEY and CDR2 is SMNVEV (reference sequence). With 0 bases removed from V and 4 bases from J, the gap between germline ends came to 18 bases. CDR3 nucleotides: TGTGCCAGCAGTTTATCGTCTCCGGACGGTGCGGGTAATGAAAAACTGTTTTTT. Translation: CASSLSSPDGAGNEKLFF.

The rearrangement joins TRBV19 to TRBJ1-6; 7 nucleotides match TRBD1. Trimming cost V 3 bases and J 6 bases; bases outside gene matches: 5. Germline V gene sequence: CDR1 LNHDA, CDR2 SQIVND (reference sequence). The CDR3 has 15 residues. DNA of the CDR3: TGTGCCAGTAGTATCCCGGGACAGCGTAATTCACCCCTCCACTTT. Encoded protein: CASSIPGQRNSPLHF.

The genes are TRBV18 and TRBJ1-1; TRBD1 is a possible D gene (5 bases). Trimming took 3 bases from V and 2 from J, leaving 7 bases between them. The germline V gene has CDR1 KGHSH and CDR2 LQKENI. The CDR3 is 13 amino acids. CDR3 amino acids: CASSPQGNTEAFF. The DNA for the CDR3 is TGTGCCAGCTCACCGCAGGGAAACACTGAAGCTTTCTTT.

This chain connects TRBV11-1 to TRBJ2-1; 7 bases match TRBD1. Trimming took 3 bases from V and 4 from J; bases not matched to a gene: 3. Germline CDR1 reads SGHAT; CDR2 reads FQDESV (reference sequence). The CDR3 consists of 14 residues. As DNA, the CDR3 is TGTGCCAGCAGCTTTGGACAGGCTTACAATGAGCAGTTCTTC. Protein product: CASSFGQAYNEQFF.

The V gene is TRBV15, the J gene TRBJ2-7; D gene uncertain. CDR3 length: 13 residues. Trimming took off 1 base at V and 6 bases at J, with 10 bases between the two ends. The germline gives CDR1 LNHNV, CDR2 YYDKDF (reference sequence). The chain's CDR3 is CATSRVGSGEQYF. The CDR3 nucleotides are TGTGCCACCAGCAGAGTTGGCAGTGGCGAGCAGTACTTC.

The chain has TRBV5-6 and TRBJ1-5, with TRBD1 matching over 8 bases. CDR3 length equals 15 residues. Trimming took 4 bases from V and 3 from J; bases not matched to a gene: 6. The germline V gene has CDR1 SGHDT and CDR2 YYEEEE. The CDR3 reads CASSLGQANNQPQHF. The DNA for the CDR3 is TGTGCCAGCAGCCTGGGACAGGCAAACAATCAGCCCCAGCATTTT.